This is a list of T cell receptor beta chains from one sample in a study of OX40 agonist ivuxolimab in advanced cancers. Profiled with immunoSEQ multiplex PCR; TCRdb holds only in-frame clones, not every one. Of 66,000 or so clones listed, 77% are singletons. Material: CD4+ or CD8+ T cells sorted from blood, obtained in a trial of the OX40 agonist ivuxolimab. The origin of the receptors is an adult with an advanced solid tumor such as melanoma, head and neck, liver or kidney cancer. CDR3s include the opening cysteine and the closing phenylalanine or tryptophan. The D gene is left open where the match is weak. The size entry is marked missing in some rows and otherwise reads once, few, many or a size class.

NA,NA,TRBV11-3,TRBJ2-7,CASSPGFGGGYEQYF,TGTGCCAGCAGCCCAGGGTTCGGGGGAGGCTACGAGCAGTACTTC
NA,NA,TRBV5-5,TRBJ2-7,CASSIRLDSYEQYF,TGTGCCAGCAGCATACGACTGGACTCCTACGAGCAGTACTTC
NA,NA,TRBV6-1,TRBJ1-2,CASSEGAGGYGYTF,TGTGCCAGCAGTGAAGGCGCCGGTGGCTATGGCTACACCTTC
NA,few,TRBV30,TRBJ2-5,CAWSRGDTQETQYF,TGTGCCTGGAGTAGGGGGGACACCCAAGAGACCCAGTACTTC
NA,NA,TRBV4-1,TRBJ2-7,CASSQDSLGVRSREQYF,TGCGCCAGCAGCCAAGATTCCCTTGGGGTTAGGTCACGCGAGCAGTACTTC
TRBD2,few,TRBV30,TRBJ2-7,CAWSVLRLAGRGNSYEQYF,TGTGCCTGGAGTGTACTTCGACTAGCGGGGAGGGGGAACTCCTACGAGCAGTACTTC
NA,NA,TRBV5-1,TRBJ1-1,CASSSGTMNTEAFF,TGCGCCAGCAGCTCCGGGACCATGAACACTGAAGCTTTCTTT
TRBD1,NA,TRBV6-5,TRBJ1-2,CASSYSGGGFYGYTF,TGTGCCAGCAGTTACTCAGGGGGCGGTTTCTATGGCTACACCTTC
NA,NA,TRBV5-6,TRBJ2-5,CASSPRSAQETQYF,TGTGCCAGCAGCCCACGAAGCGCCCAAGAGACCCAGTACTTC
NA,NA,TRBV6-6,TRBJ1-2,CASSYVGNYGYTF,TGTGCCAGCAGTTACGTCGGGAACTATGGCTACACCTTC
NA,NA,TRBV10-3,TRBJ1-3,CATSGDTRDTIYF,TGTGCCACCAGTGGAGACACCCGGGACACCATATATTTT
NA,NA,TRBV5-6,TRBJ1-4,CASSDATGGNEKLFF,TGTGCCAGCAGCGACGCTACGGGGGGGAATGAAAAACTGTTTTTT
NA,NA,TRBV6-5,TRBJ1-1,CASSYSGGIISEAFF,TGTGCCAGCAGTTACAGCGGAGGGATAATCTCTGAAGCTTTCTTT
NA,NA,TRBV6-6,TRBJ2-5,CASRLRSGQETQYF,TGTGCCAGCAGGCTTAGAAGCGGGCAAGAGACCCAGTACTTC
NA,NA,TRBV4-1,TRBJ1-2,CASSQAGSYGYTF,TGCGCCAGCAGCCAAGCAGGCTCCTATGGCTACACCTTC
NA,NA,TRBV19,TRBJ1-2,CASSQTQGSGYGYTF,TGTGCCAGTAGTCAAACACAGGGAAGCGGTTATGGCTACACCTTC